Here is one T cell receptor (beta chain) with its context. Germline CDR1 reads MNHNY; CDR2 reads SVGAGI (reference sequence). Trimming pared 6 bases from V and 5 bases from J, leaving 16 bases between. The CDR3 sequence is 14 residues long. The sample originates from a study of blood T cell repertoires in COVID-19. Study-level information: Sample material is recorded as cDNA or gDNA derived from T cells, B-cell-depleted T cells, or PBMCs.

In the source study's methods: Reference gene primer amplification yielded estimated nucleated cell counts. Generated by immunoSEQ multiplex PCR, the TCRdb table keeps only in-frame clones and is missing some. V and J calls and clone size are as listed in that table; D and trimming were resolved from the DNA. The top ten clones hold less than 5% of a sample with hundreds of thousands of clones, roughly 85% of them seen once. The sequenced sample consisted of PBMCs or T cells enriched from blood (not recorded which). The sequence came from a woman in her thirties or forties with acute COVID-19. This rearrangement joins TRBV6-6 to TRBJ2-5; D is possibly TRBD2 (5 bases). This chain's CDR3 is CASRLGGGGETQYF. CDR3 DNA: TGTGCCAGCAGACTAGGAGGTGGCGGGGAGACCCAGTACTTC.